Listed below are T cell receptor beta chains from one sample, sequenced in a study of T cells after somatic rescue of genetic block. Measured with immunoSEQ multiplex PCR; TCRdb has only the in-frame clones, and not every one. The data hold tens of thousands of clones, with 80% to 90% observed a single time. The material sequenced was peripheral blood mononuclear cells (PBMCs). The receptors come from a woman under 30. Each CDR3 is given with its conserved first and last residue. D genes are given only for firm matches. Clone size is given for some rows only: seen once, a few or many times, or a class if the clone is expanded.

14,TRBD2,TRBV15,-,TRBJ2-1,CATSRGGGWNEQFF,TGTGCCACCAGCAGAGGGGGGGGATGGAATGAGCAGTTCTTC
15,-,TRBV28,-,TRBJ2-5,CASRIPGAGQETQYF,TGTGCCAGCAGGATCCCAGGGGCGGGACAAGAGACCCAGTACTTC
12,-,TRBV7-4,-,TRBJ2-5,CASSSNRETQYF,TGTGCCAGCAGCTCCAACCGGGAGACCCAGTACTTC
17,-,TRBV28,-,TRBJ2-3,CASSLSRGGRRTDTQYF,TGTGCCAGCAGTTTATCTAGGGGAGGACGGCGCACAGATACGCAGTATTTT
12,-,TRBV6-5,-,TRBJ1-1,CASSSAGTEAFF,TGTGCCAGCAGCTCGGCGGGGACGGAAGCTTTCTTT
18,TRBD2,TRBV19,-,TRBJ2-7,CASSPRTSGRLNSYEQYF,TGTGCCAGTAGTCCCCGGACTAGCGGGAGGTTAAACTCCTACGAGCAGTACTTC
15,TRBD1,TRBV28,-,TRBJ1-2,CASSGTGGAWGGYTF,TGTGCCAGCAGCGGCACAGGGGGCGCATGGGGCGGCTACACCTTC
13,-,TRBV12-5,-,TRBJ2-1,CASASDLPIEQFF,TGTGCTAGTGCCAGCGACCTCCCCATTGAGCAGTTCTTC
13,-,TRBV19,-,TRBJ1-5,CASRLGPGQPQHF,TGTGCCAGTAGGTTGGGACCCGGGCAGCCCCAGCATTTT
14,TRBD1,TRBV28,-,TRBJ1-1,CASSPTGYLTEAFF,TGTGCCAGCAGTCCGACAGGGTATCTCACTGAAGCTTTCTTT
12,-,TRBV10-3,once,TRBJ1-1,CAISSGGIEAFF,TGTGCCATCAGCTCTGGGGGCATTGAAGCTTTCTTT
15,TRBD2,TRBV9,-,TRBJ2-7,CASSPKGLADYEQYF,TGTGCCAGCAGCCCCAAAGGACTAGCGGACTACGAGCAGTACTTC
17,TRBD2,TRBV30,-,TRBJ2-5,CAWSVKGAGGFWETQYF,TGTGCCTGGAGTGTAAAAGGAGCGGGAGGATTTTGGGAGACCCAGTACTTC
16,-,TRBV7-2,-,TRBJ2-3,CASSPLGTYDQDTQYF,TGTGCCAGCAGCCCCCTTGGGACTTACGACCAAGATACGCAGTATTTT
15,-,TRBV4-2,few,TRBJ2-7,CASSQGQGDHYEQYF,TGTGCCAGCAGCCAAGGGCAGGGCGACCACTACGAGCAGTACTTC
16,-,TRBV19,-,TRBJ2-4,CASSSSPASSKNIQYF,TGTGCCAGTAGTTCCTCCCCAGCTTCGAGCAAAAACATTCAGTACTTC
17,TRBD2,TRBV5-1,-,TRBJ2-3,CASSLGGTTSSTDTQYF,TGCGCCAGCAGCTTGGGGGGGACTACCTCTAGCACAGATACGCAGTATTTT
14,TRBD2,TRBV6-5,-,TRBJ2-7,CASTWGTSPDEQYF,TGTGCCAGCACCTGGGGGACTAGCCCCGACGAGCAGTACTTC
15,-,TRBV30,-,TRBJ2-6,CAWMNAASGANVLTF,TGTGCCTGGATGAATGCGGCCTCTGGGGCCAACGTCCTGACTTTC
18,TRBD2,TRBV19,-,TRBJ2-1,CASSIVLAGGPSYNEQFF,TGTGCCAGTAGTATAGTACTAGCGGGAGGGCCATCCTACAATGAGCAGTTCTTC
15,TRBD1,TRBV7-9,-,TRBJ2-1,CASSLAGTAYNEQFF,TGTGCCAGCAGCTTAGCCGGGACAGCCTACAATGAGCAGTTCTTC
17,TRBD1,TRBV19,-,TRBJ2-7,CASSPTGTGLASYEQYF,TGTGCCAGTAGTCCGACCGGGACAGGGCTCGCCTCCTACGAGCAGTACTTC
15,TRBD1,TRBV6-1,once,TRBJ1-3,CASRPQGRSGNTIYF,TGTGCCAGCAGACCACAGGGGAGGTCCGGAAACACCATATATTTT
15,TRBD2,TRBV19,-,TRBJ2-5,CASSRLAGGRETQYF,TGTGCCAGTAGTAGACTAGCGGGAGGCAGGGAGACCCAGTACTTC
14,TRBD1,TRBV25-1,once,TRBJ2-5,CASQDRRYQETQYF,TGTGCCAGCCAGGACAGGCGGTACCAAGAGACCCAGTACTTC
13,TRBD1,TRBV2,-,TRBJ1-4,CASRRDRAEKLFF,TGTGCCAGCAGGAGGGACAGGGCCGAAAAACTGTTTTTT
12,-,TRBV2,-,TRBJ1-4,CASGSRAEKLFF,TGTGCCAGCGGGTCCAGGGCGGAAAAACTGTTTTTT
13,-,TRBV15,-,TRBJ1-5,CATQDTSNQPQHF,TGTGCCACCCAGGATACCAGCAATCAGCCCCAGCATTTT
12,-,TRBV19,once,TRBJ1-1,CASSISPTEAFF,TGTGCCAGTAGTATATCCCCGACTGAAGCTTTCTTT
13,-,TRBV11-1,-,TRBJ1-2,CASSLGRGYGYTF,TGTGCCAGCAGCTTAGGCCGGGGCTATGGCTACACCTTC
14,-,TRBV10-3,-,TRBJ2-2,CAISAPTGTGELFF,TGTGCCATCAGTGCCCCAACAGGAACCGGGGAGCTGTTTTTT
14,-,TRBV7-3,-,TRBJ2-1,CASSLTPDHNEQFF,TGTGCCAGCAGCTTAACCCCCGACCACAATGAGCAGTTCTTC
15,TRBD1,TRBV5-4,-,TRBJ1-1,CASTGTGVKNTEAFF,TGTGCCAGCACTGGGACAGGGGTCAAGAACACTGAAGCTTTCTTT
17,TRBD1,TRBV11-1,-,TRBJ2-3,CASSLVLDRGLGDTQYF,TGTGCCAGCAGCTTAGTCCTGGACAGGGGGCTGGGTGATACGCAGTATTTT
14,-,TRBV19,-,TRBJ2-1,CASSMFLENNEQFF,TGTGCCAGTAGTATGTTCCTGGAGAACAATGAGCAGTTCTTC
13,TRBD1,TRBV11-1,once,TRBJ1-2,CASSHGQGDGYTF,TGTGCCAGCAGCCACGGACAGGGGGATGGCTACACCTTC
15,-,TRBV5-1,-,TRBJ2-5,CASSFQATSEETQYF,TGCGCCAGCAGCTTCCAGGCAACCAGCGAGGAGACCCAGTACTTC
15,-,TRBV7-7,-,TRBJ2-1,CASSPAGANYNEQFF,TGTGCTAGCAGCCCGGCGGGGGCGAATTACAATGAGCAGTTCTTC
16,-,TRBV21-1,-,TRBJ2-7,CASSKVFTDYSYEQYF,TGTGCCAGCAGCAAAGTTTTCACAGACTACTCCTACGAGCAGTACTTC
12,-,TRBV27,once,TRBJ2-7,CASSNGLYEQYF,TGTGCCAGCAGCAACGGGCTCTACGAGCAGTACTTC
16,-,TRBV27,-,TRBJ2-3,CASSLSNQVGTDTQYF,TGTGCCAGCAGTTTATCCAACCAGGTGGGCACAGATACGCAGTATTTT
13,-,TRBV27,once,TRBJ2-5,CASSLDGEETQYF,TGTGCCAGCAGTTTAGACGGAGAAGAGACCCAGTACTTC
18,TRBD2,TRBV5-4,-,TRBJ2-7,CASSSPGLAGGSAYEQYF,TGTGCCAGCAGTTCGCCGGGACTAGCGGGAGGATCCGCCTACGAGCAGTACTTC
16,TRBD1,TRBV5-1,-,TRBJ1-1,CASSLQGALSNTEAFF,TGCGCCAGCAGCTTACAGGGGGCTTTGTCGAACACTGAAGCTTTCTTT
15,TRBD2,TRBV25-1,-,TRBJ2-3,CASSALAGGPDTQYF,TGTGCCAGCAGTGCTCTAGCGGGGGGCCCAGATACGCAGTATTTT
16,TRBD1,TRBV10-3,-,TRBJ2-4,CAISGNRGRAKNIQYF,TGTGCCATCAGTGGAAACAGGGGTAGAGCCAAAAACATTCAGTACTTC
11,-,TRBV20-1,-,TRBJ2-7,CSARDNYEQYF,TGCAGTGCTAGAGACAACTACGAGCAGTACTTC
15,TRBD2,TRBV6-1,once,TRBJ2-7,CASSRRLAGGVEQYF,TGTGCCAGCAGTCGGCGACTAGCGGGAGGGGTCGAGCAGTACTTC
13,-,TRBV5-4,-,TRBJ2-7,CASSLPLTNEQYF,TGTGCCAGCAGCTTGCCCTTGACGAACGAGCAGTACTTC
13,-,TRBV2,-,TRBJ1-1,CASLGGYGAEAFF,TGTGCCAGCCTAGGGGGTTATGGGGCTGAAGCTTTCTTT
15,-,TRBV9,-,TRBJ2-3,CASSVFGTYTDTQYF,TGTGCCAGCAGCGTTTTTGGGACGTACACAGATACGCAGTATTTT
16,-,TRBV4-1,once,TRBJ1-4,CASSQEGGGIGEKLFF,TGCGCCAGCAGCCAAGAAGGGGGGGGCATTGGTGAAAAACTGTTTTTT